These 16 T cell receptor beta chains were all obtained from the same sample, sequenced in a study of cytotoxic CD8 clonotypes in ibrutinib-treated CLL. The repertoire was sequenced with immunoSEQ multiplex PCR; TCRdb's copy has only in-frame clones and lacks some. The sample includes about 45,000 clones, approximately 65% of them seen just once. This sample comprised PBMCs, obtained after 24 months of ibrutinib treatment. These receptors were collected from a human donor with chronic lymphocytic leukemia.

The chain carries TRBV6-4 and TRBJ2-7, with D possibly called TRBD1 or TRBD2 (6 bases each). The germline CDR1 and CDR2 sequences are MRHNA and SNTAGT. Trimming took off 4 bases at V and 6 bases at J, with 13 bases between the two ends. This CDR3 has 13 residues. CDR3 sequence reads: CASSVKGGSEQYF. CDR3 coding DNA: TGTGCCAGCAGTGTAAAGGGGGGTTCCGAGCAGTACTTC.

The chain joins TRBV5-4 to TRBJ2-7; D may be TRBD2 (7 bases). V was trimmed by 2 bases and J by 0 bases, leaving 12 bases between them. CDR3 size: 15 residues. Germline V gene sequence: CDR1 SGHNT, CDR2 YYREEE (reference sequence). CDR3 nucleotides: TGTGCCAGCAGCTTACGCGGGGGCAGCTCCTACGAGCAGTACTTC. Its protein is CASSLRGGSSYEQYF.

This chain connects TRBV5-1 to TRBJ2-1; a possible D gene is TRBD1 (7 bases). The germline CDR1 and CDR2 sequences are SGHRS and YFSETQ. The V and J ends lost 0 bases and 10 bases respectively, with 14 bases between them. The CDR3 runs to 14 residues. CDR3 DNA: TGCGCCAGCAGCTTGGTGCTGGGGGGACAGGAGCAGTTCTTC. Translated, it gives CASSLVLGGQEQFF. Combining the CDR3 with reference TRBV5-1 and TRBJ2-1 gives the whole variable domain KAGVTQTPRYLIKTRGQQVTLSCSPISGHRSVSWYQQTPGQGLQFLFEYFSETQRNKGNFPGRFSGRQFSNSRSEMNVSTLELGDSALYLCASSLVLGGQEQFFGPGTRLTVL.

The chain combines TRBV29-1 with TRBJ2-7; D unclear. V gave up 2 bases and J gave up 4 bases, with 12 bases separating them. CDR3 size: 13 residues. Germline CDR1 reads SQVTM; CDR2 reads ANQGSEA. The DNA for the CDR3 is TGCAGCGTTGAAATGGCCAGTCCTTACGAGCAGTACTTC. This sequence encodes CSVEMASPYEQYF.

The V and J genes are TRBV11-1 and TRBJ2-5; D gene ambiguous. The CDR3 runs 14 residues. Trimming pared 5 bases from V and 4 bases from J, leaving 14 bases between. Germline V gene sequence: CDR1 SGHAT, CDR2 FQDESV (reference sequence). The DNA of the CDR3 is TGTGCCAGCAGCCCCGCCCGGGCGCTAGAGACCCAGTACTTC. As protein: CASSPARALETQYF.

The V gene is TRBV9, the J gene TRBJ1-1; no firm D call. The CDR3 has 14 residues. The germline V and J ends were trimmed by 0 bases and 7 bases, with 13 bases remaining between them. Germline lookup yields CDR1 SGDLS and CDR2 YYNGEE. The CDR3 protein is CASSVATAVGEAFF. For the CDR3, the DNA is TGTGCCAGCAGCGTAGCAACCGCCGTCGGTGAAGCTTTCTTT.

The chain's CDR3 is CASSLDRDRNEKLFF. CDR3 nucleotide sequence: TGTGCCAGCAGTTTGGACAGGGATCGAAATGAAAAACTGTTTTTT. The chain couples TRBV28 to TRBJ1-4; 8 bases match TRBD1. CDR1 is MDHEN and CDR2 is SYDVKM in the germline V gene. The CDR3 extends over 15 amino acids. Trimming took 3 bases from V and 5 from J; bases not matched to a gene: 5.

This rearrangement joins TRBV7-9 to TRBJ1-1; D not certain. The germline V gene encodes CDR1 SEHNR and CDR2 FQNEAQ (reference sequence). The V gene lost 5 bases and the J gene lost 6 bases, with 19 bases spanning the gap. The CDR3 loop spans 15 amino acids. The CDR3 region has the DNA TGTGCCAGCAGCCCCTGGGTACCCGAACGGGCTGAAGCTTTCTTT. Its translation: CASSPWVPERAEAFF.

The J gene is TRBJ2-7, the V gene TRBV6-1; the match to TRBD1 covers 7 bases. The CDR3 loop spans 13 amino acids. The ends lost 6 bases at V and 4 bases at J; junction bases unmatched: 6. CDR1 and CDR2 (germline): MNHNS, SASEGT. The CDR3 nucleotides read TGTGCCAGCAGGACAGGGAGTTTGTACGAGCAGTACTTC. This sequence encodes CASRTGSLYEQYF.

In DNA form, the CDR3 reads TGCGCCAGCAGCTTGGCAGGGAATAATGAAAAACTGTTTTTT. Amino acid sequence: CASSLAGNNEKLFF. The chain uses TRBV5-1 and TRBJ1-4, with a weak D call TRBD1 (5 bases). Germline values: CDR1 SGHRS, CDR2 YFSETQ. The CDR3 length is 14 residues. V was trimmed by 0 bases and J by 4 bases, leaving 7 bases between them.

The chain combines TRBV30 with TRBJ1-2; TRBD1 matches 7 bases. CDR1 and CDR2 (germline): GTSNPN, SVGIG (reference sequence). Trimming removed 4 bases from V and 8 bases from J; junction bases left unmatched: 7. This CDR3 region has 12 residues. CDR3 coding DNA: TGTGCCTGGACCCCAGGGGGTAGGGGCTACACCTTC. It encodes CAWTPGGRGYTF.

The chain employs TRBV7-2 and TRBJ2-5; 7 positions match TRBD2. Germline V gene sequence: CDR1 SGHTA, CDR2 FQGNSA. With V trimmed by 1 base and J by 5 bases, 16 bases remained unmatched. The CDR3 has 18 residues. The CDR3 nucleotides read TGTGCCAGCAGCTTAGGGGCTAGCGGCGCGCCGCTGGGGGAGACCCAGTACTTC. Protein: CASSLGASGAPLGETQYF.

This clone was picked up one time. J is TRBJ1-4 and V is TRBV2; 9 nucleotides align to TRBD1. Per germline, CDR1 SNHLY and CDR2 FYNNEI. The CDR3 covers 13 residues. Trimming removed 7 bases from V and 6 bases from J; junction bases left unmatched: 3. The chain's CDR3 is CASTRDRDEKLFF. The CDR3, as DNA: TGTGCCAGCACCCGGGACAGGGATGAAAAACTGTTTTTT.

The chain couples TRBV9 to TRBJ2-1; D perhaps matches TRBD2 (6 bases). The CDR3 spans 14 residues. Between the trimmed V and J ends, which lost 2 bases and 8 bases, there was a span of 14 bases. Per germline, CDR1 SGDLS and CDR2 YYNGEE. The CDR3 coding sequence is TGTGCCAGCAGCGTCCTAGCGCAGTCCTATGAGCAGTTCTTC. Translated: CASSVLAQSYEQFF.

The chain has TRBV4-2 and TRBJ1-4; possibly TRBD1 for D (6 bases). The CDR3 contains 19 residues. Germline CDR1 reads LGHNA; CDR2 reads YNFKEQ. V shed 0 bases and J shed 7 bases, with 24 bases lying between them. The CDR3 nucleotides read TGTGCCAGCAGCCAAGAGAAGGAGGGTTTTTCGGACAGTGGTGAAAAACTGTTTTTT. Amino acid sequence: CASSQEKEGFSDSGEKLFF.

Only one count was recorded for this clone. The chain recombines TRBV4-2 with TRBJ1-1, with no clear D. The CDR3 loop spans 18 amino acids. The ends were cut back, 5 bases at V and 0 bases at J, with 22 bases in the middle. The V gene's germline CDR1 is LGHNA and CDR2 YNFKEQ. The CDR3 region has the DNA TGTGCCAGCAGCTTGGACCGGATGGGTGCCCAAGTGAACACTGAAGCTTTCTTT. Translating it yields CASSLDRMGAQVNTEAFF.